A single sample gave rise to the 10 T cell receptor beta chains below, sequenced in a study of tumor-infiltrating lymphocytes in oesophageal squamous cell carcinoma. TCRdb called the PCR reads again in MiXCR, with one record for every CDR3 protein. The repertoire holds roughly 14,000 distinct CDR3 sequences, with roughly half as singletons. Sample: esophageal tumor tissue. The receptors were gathered from a female donor with esophageal squamous cell carcinoma.

A note on this clonotype: No conserved phenylalanine or tryptophan is present at the end of the CDR3, so a read error is the likely explanation. It is unclear where the CDR3 begins or ends on the DNA, so no DNA is shown, and the CDR3 is as TCRdb lists it. The chain combines TRBV7-3 with TRBJ2-3; TRBD1 is taken as the D call from the table, unchecked against the DNA. Germline CDR1 reads SGHTA; CDR2 reads FQGTGA. The length of the CDR3 is 14 amino acids, counting both ends. CDR3 residues: CASSPPRGKQFFGP.

The chain uses TRBV6-9 and TRBJ2-5, with a tentative D call TRBD2 (5 bases). This CDR3 contains 13 residues. The V gene lost 3 bases and the J gene lost 13 bases, with 18 bases spanning the gap. Per the germline V gene, CDR1 is MNHGY and CDR2 is SVAAGI. The CDR3 DNA reads TGTGCCAGCAGTTACGCGGGTCCCGGGGAGCTGTACTTC. It yields the protein CASSYAGPGELYF.

This clonotype was seen many times. The chain recombines TRBV7-2 with TRBJ2-3; the match to TRBD2 covers 11 bases. This CDR3 region has 15 residues. V shed 6 bases, J shed 0 bases, and the junction held 2 bases outside the gene matches. Germline V gene sequence: CDR1 SGHTA, CDR2 FQGNSA. The CDR3 loop reads CASRRTSGSTDTQYF. The DNA of the CDR3 is TGTGCCAGCAGGCGGACTAGCGGGAGCACAGATACGCAGTATTTT.

This chain links TRBV6-8 with TRBJ1-5; D call uncertain. V was pared by 4 bases and J by 7 bases, with 11 bases between. The length of the CDR3 is 13 residues. Germline V gene lookup returns CDR1 MNHGY and CDR2 SAAAGT. CDR3 region: CASSWAFSQPQHF. The CDR3 DNA follows: TGTGCCAGCAGTTGGGCCTTTAGCCAGCCCCAGCATTTT.

Remarks on this clonotype: Lacking the conserved final phenylalanine or tryptophan, this CDR3 likely reflects a read error. Because the CDR3's place on the DNA is in doubt, the DNA is left out and the CDR3 is given as listed by TCRdb. The chain joins TRBV7-9 to TRBJ2-6; the listed D gene, TRBD1, was not tested against the DNA. Germline-derived CDR1 and CDR2 are SEHNR and FQNEAQ (reference sequence). The CDR3 has 17 amino acids, counting both end residues. CDR3 in amino acids: CASSLCQTPKNIQYFGA.

About this clonotype itself: A read error is likely, as this CDR3 ends without the conserved phenylalanine or tryptophan. It is unclear where the CDR3 begins or ends on the DNA, so no DNA is shown, and the CDR3 is as TCRdb lists it. The chain joins TRBV6-9 to TRBJ2-7; TRBD1 is taken as the D call from the table, unchecked against the DNA. The CDR3 comprises 14 residues, both ends counted. Germline V gene sequence: CDR1 MNHGY, CDR2 SVAAGI. The CDR3 here is CASSYSPTGNPCTS.

The J gene is TRBJ2-1, the V gene TRBV7-2; 9 nucleotides line up with TRBD1. V lost 1 base, J lost 4 bases, and 2 bases stayed unmatched. The CDR3 runs to 15 residues. CDR1 is SGHTA and CDR2 is FQGNSA in the germline V gene. In nucleotides, the CDR3 is TGTGCCAGCAGCTTAGAACAGGGGGCGTACAATGAGCAGTTCTTC. It encodes CASSLEQGAYNEQFF.

This chain uses TRBV2 with TRBJ2-3; D is unclear. The better agreement between TRBJ2-5 and the DNA end casts doubt on the J call. Germline CDR1 SNHLY, CDR2 FYNNEI. This CDR3 has 13 residues. The CDR3 region has the DNA TGTGCCAGCAGTGTCAGCGTAGGTGAGACCCAGTACTTC. Protein: CASSVSVGETQYF.

As for this clonotype: The missing conserved phenylalanine or tryptophan at the end of this CDR3 makes a read error likely. It is unclear where the CDR3 begins or ends on the DNA, so no DNA is shown, and the CDR3 is as TCRdb lists it. V gene TRBV12-3 or TRBV12-4 combines with J gene TRBJ2-6; the table gives TRBD1 as D, unverified against the DNA. Inclusive of both ends, the CDR3 amounts to 15 amino acids. CDR3: CASSLLGGETQYFGA.

The chain is built from TRBV7-9 and TRBJ1-1; D gene uncertain. The germline CDR1 and CDR2 sequences are SEHNR and FQNEAQ (reference sequence). The CDR3 consists of 13 residues. Trimming left V 2 bases short and J 1 base short, with 5 bases between. The CDR3 nucleotides read TGTGCCAGCAGCTTAAGTCAGAACACTGAAGCTTTCTTT. Translation: CASSLSQNTEAFF. Using reference TRBV7-9 and TRBJ1-1 for the parts outside the CDR3, the full variable domain is DTGVSQNPRHKITKRGQNVTFRCDPISEHNRLYWYRQTLGQGPEFLTYFQNEAQLEKSRLLSDRFSAERPKGSFSTLEIQRTEQGDSAMYLCASSLSQNTEAFFGQGTRLTVV.